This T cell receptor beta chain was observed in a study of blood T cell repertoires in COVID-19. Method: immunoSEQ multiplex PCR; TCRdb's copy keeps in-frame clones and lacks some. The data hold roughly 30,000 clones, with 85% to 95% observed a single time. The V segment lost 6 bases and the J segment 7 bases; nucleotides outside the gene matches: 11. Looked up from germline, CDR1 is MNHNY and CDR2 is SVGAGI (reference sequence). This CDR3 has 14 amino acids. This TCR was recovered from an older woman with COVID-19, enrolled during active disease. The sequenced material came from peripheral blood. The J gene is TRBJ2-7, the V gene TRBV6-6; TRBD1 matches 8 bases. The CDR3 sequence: CASSFYRDRREQYF. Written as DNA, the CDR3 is TGTGCCAGCAGCTTCTACCGGGACAGGCGGGAGCAGTACTTC.